What follows are 15 T cell receptor beta chains derived from one specimen sequenced in a study of cytomegalovirus exposure and HLA in healthy donors. Use of 60 Vbeta and 13 Jbeta primers characterized the PCR. Profiled with immunoSEQ multiplex PCR; TCRdb holds only in-frame clones, not every one. The sample includes 83,000 or so clones, 75% to 80% of them seen just once. Source material: PBMCs. These receptors were collected from a female donor in good health and CMV-seronegative.

This chain links TRBV7-8 with TRBJ2-7; possibly TRBD1 for D (7 bases). V was trimmed by 5 bases and J by 4 bases, leaving 9 bases between them. The germline V gene encodes CDR1 SGHVS and CDR2 FQNEAQ. The CDR3 covers 12 residues. DNA of the CDR3: TGTGCCAGCAGCCAGGGGGGTTACGAGCAGTACTTC. Protein: CASSQGGYEQYF. The full variable domain, completed using reference TRBV7-8 and TRBJ2-7, is GAGVSQSPRYKVAKRGQDVALRCDPISGHVSLFWYQQALGQGPEFLTYFQNEAQLDKSGLPSDRFFAERPEGSVSTLKIQRTQQEDSAVYLCASSQGGYEQYFGPGTRLTVT.

This clone has only a few counts. V and J are TRBV27 and TRBJ2-5, with TRBD2 matching 12 bases. The DNA end lines up better with TRBJ2-7; the J call may be wrong. Per the germline V gene, CDR1 is MNHEY and CDR2 is SMNVEV (reference sequence). The length of the CDR3 is 15 residues. In DNA form, the CDR3 reads TGTGCCAGCAGCCTTGGACTAGCGGGATCCTACGAGCAGTACTTC. Translating it yields CASSLGLAGSYEQYF.

The CDR3 sequence: CASSATRGLSSTDTQYF. In nucleotides, the CDR3 is TGTGCCAGCAGTGCAACAAGGGGACTTTCTAGCACAGATACGCAGTATTTT. The chain recombines TRBV28 with TRBJ2-3, with D tentatively TRBD2 (6 bases). V lost 5 bases and J lost 0, with 18 bases in between. The CDR3 consists of 17 residues. Germline V lookup: CDR1 MDHEN, CDR2 SYDVKM.

The CDR3 loop is CASSLLQGISNQPQHF. The CDR3, as DNA: TGTGCCAGCTCCCTCCTACAGGGGATAAGCAATCAGCCCCAGCATTTT. This rearrangement joins TRBV18 to TRBJ1-5; 7 bases fit TRBD1. V shed 6 bases, J shed 1 base, and the junction held 9 bases outside the gene matches. Germline CDR1 KGHSH, CDR2 LQKENI. CDR3 length equals 16 residues.

This clone appeared a single time. This sequence joins TRBV7-2 and TRBJ1-4; the D gene is possibly TRBD1 (6 bases). The V end lost 2 bases, the J end lost 7 bases, and 17 bases lay between the germline ends. The CDR3 is 16 amino acids. Germline values: CDR1 SGHTA, CDR2 FQGNSA. For the CDR3, the DNA is TGTGCCAGCAGCTTATACCCTGGGGGCGATGCTGAAAAACTGTTTTTT. The encoded protein is CASSLYPGGDAEKLFF.

This clone was counted a single time. This chain connects TRBV21-1 to TRBJ2-1; the table's D call TRBD1 went unverified against the DNA. TRBV21-1 represents a pseudogene. The CDR3 sequence is 14 residues long. The CDR3 nucleotides read TGTGCCAGCAGCAACAGGGGGCGCAACAATGAGCAGTTCTTC. This gives the protein CASSNRGRNNEQFF.

Only a few counts were recorded for this clone. The chain has TRBV6-1 and TRBJ2-7, with TRBD2 matching over 10 bases. The germline CDR1 and CDR2 sequences are MNHNS and SASEGT. The CDR3 is 15 amino acids. The trim removed 3 bases at V and 3 bases at J, leaving 5 bases unmatched. The DNA of the CDR3 is TGTGCCAGCAGTGACGTGGCTAGCGGGAGCTACGAGCAGTACTTC. Protein product: CASSDVASGSYEQYF.

The J gene is TRBJ2-3, the V gene TRBV7-2, with 13 nucleotides matching TRBD2. This CDR3 is 17 amino acids long. The germline V gene encodes CDR1 SGHTA and CDR2 FQGNSA. The J segment lost 6 bases and the V segment lost 5 bases, leaving 11 bases of the junction unmatched. CDR3 region: CASSQGLAGPRGDTQYF. The DNA for the CDR3 is TGTGCCAGCAGCCAGGGACTAGCGGGGCCTCGGGGGGATACGCAGTATTTT.

This clone was seen a single time. V and J are TRBV2 and TRBJ1-4; D perhaps matches TRBD1 (5 bases). Germline values: CDR1 SNHLY, CDR2 FYNNEI. V dropped 8 bases and J dropped 0 bases, with 13 bases sitting between them. The CDR3 covers 15 residues. In nucleotides, the CDR3 is TGTGCCAGCCTACCTGGGGGGGCAACTAATGAAAAACTGTTTTTT. Translating gives CASLPGGATNEKLFF.

J is TRBJ1-1 and V is TRBV5-4; TRBD1 matches 12 bases. Trimming took 3 bases from V and 7 from J; bases not matched to a gene: 7. In germline, CDR1 is SGHNT, CDR2 YYREEE (reference sequence). The CDR3 has 15 amino acids. The CDR3 nucleotides read TGTGCCAGCAGCTCTCCGGGACAGGGGGCCGGTGAAGCTTTCTTT. Encoded protein: CASSSPGQGAGEAFF.

The chain joins TRBV28 to TRBJ1-1, with a tentative D call TRBD1 (5 bases). The V and J ends lost 6 bases and 3 bases respectively, with 23 bases between them. Germline values: CDR1 MDHEN, CDR2 SYDVKM. CDR3 length equals 17 residues. The CDR3 reads CASREARGGRLYTEAFF. CDR3 nucleotides: TGTGCCAGCAGAGAGGCTCGCGGGGGGAGACTTTACACTGAAGCTTTCTTT.

This clone was picked up one time. The J gene is TRBJ2-1, the V gene TRBV7-8; TRBD1 is a possible D gene (5 bases). V lost 0 bases and J 10 bases, leaving 10 bases between the germline ends. From germline, CDR1 is SGHVS and CDR2 FQNEAQ. There are 13 residues in the CDR3. CDR3 sequence (DNA): TGTGCCAGCAGCTTAGCCCTACACAGGGAGCAGTTCTTC. Translated: CASSLALHREQFF. Supplemented by reference TRBV7-8 and TRBJ2-1, the full variable domain reads GAGVSQSPRYKVAKRGQDVALRCDPISGHVSLFWYQQALGQGPEFLTYFQNEAQLDKSGLPSDRFFAERPEGSVSTLKIQRTQQEDSAVYLCASSLALHREQFFGPGTRLTVL.

The chain carries TRBV5-4 and TRBJ1-1, with TRBD1 identical over 7 bases. With 1 base clipped from V and 6 bases from J, the junction kept 6 bases outside the gene matches. CDR1 and CDR2 (germline): SGHNT, YYREEE (reference sequence). This CDR3 contains 14 residues. The CDR3 loop reads CASSLKGGVAEAFF. The CDR3 DNA reads as TGTGCCAGCAGCTTGAAAGGGGGCGTCGCTGAAGCTTTCTTT. Full variable domain (remainder filled in from reference TRBV5-4 and TRBJ1-1): ETGVTQSPTHLIKTRGQQVTLRCSSQSGHNTVSWYQQALGQGPQFIFQYYREEENGRGNFPPRFSGLQFPNYSSELNVNALELDDSALYLCASSLKGGVAEAFFGQGTRLTVV.

The gene calls are TRBV2 and TRBJ1-2; D is possibly TRBD1 (5 bases). The germline V gene encodes CDR1 SNHLY and CDR2 FYNNEI. Trimming cost V 0 bases and J 1 base, with 6 bases left between them. The CDR3 sequence is 14 residues long. The CDR3 DNA follows: TGTGCCAGCAGTGAAGCGCAGGGTAACTATGGCTACACCTTC. Translated: CASSEAQGNYGYTF.

This chain connects TRBV6-1 to TRBJ2-3; D might be TRBD1 (6 bases). This CDR3 is built from 13 residues. Germline loops: CDR1 MNHNS, CDR2 SASEGT. Trimming cost V 6 bases and J 4 bases, with 11 bases left between them. This CDR3 is CASRDSGADTQYF. The CDR3 region has the DNA TGTGCCAGCAGGGATTCAGGGGCAGATACGCAGTATTTT.